This TCR beta chain is drawn from a study of OX40 agonist ivuxolimab in advanced cancers. Trimming removed 3 bases from V and 6 bases from J; junction bases left unmatched: 2. Germline V gene data show CDR1 as SNHLY and CDR2 as FYNNEI. The CDR3 is 14 residues long. Clones were read by immunoSEQ multiplex PCR, and TCRdb kept only the in-frame ones, dropping some. This repertoire shows over 95,000 clones, about 90% found once; its top ten account for 0.79%. The clonotype originates from an adult with an advanced solid tumor such as melanoma, head and neck, liver or kidney cancer. This rearrangement joins TRBV2 to TRBJ1-5, with 10 bases aligning to TRBD1. The source was CD4+ or CD8+ T cells sorted from blood, collected in a trial of the OX40 agonist ivuxolimab. CDR3 protein: CASSEGDRGQPQHF. The CDR3 DNA is TGTGCCAGCAGTGAGGGGGACAGGGGTCAGCCCCAGCATTTT.